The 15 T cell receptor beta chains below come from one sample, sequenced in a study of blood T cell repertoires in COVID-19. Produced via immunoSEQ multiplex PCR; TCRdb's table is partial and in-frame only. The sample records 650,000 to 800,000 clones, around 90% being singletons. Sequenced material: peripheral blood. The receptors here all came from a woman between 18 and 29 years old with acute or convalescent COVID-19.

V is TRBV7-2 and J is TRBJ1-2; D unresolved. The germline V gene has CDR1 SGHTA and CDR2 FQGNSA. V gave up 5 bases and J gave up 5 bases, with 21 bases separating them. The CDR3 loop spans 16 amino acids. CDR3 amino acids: CASSPPVRGVRYGYTF. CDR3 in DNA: TGTGCCAGCAGCCCCCCCGTACGCGGGGTGCGTTATGGCTACACCTTC.

CDR3 region: CASSQDRQGPGELFF. The CDR3 coding sequence is TGTGCCAGCAGCCAAGATCGACAGGGGCCCGGGGAGCTGTTTTTT. This chain uses TRBV3-1 (or the pseudogene TRBV3-2) with TRBJ2-2; 8 nucleotides align to TRBD1. CDR3 size: 15 residues. J lost 6 bases, V lost 0 bases, and 3 bases had no gene match. Germline CDR1 LGHDT, CDR2 YNNKEL (reference sequence).

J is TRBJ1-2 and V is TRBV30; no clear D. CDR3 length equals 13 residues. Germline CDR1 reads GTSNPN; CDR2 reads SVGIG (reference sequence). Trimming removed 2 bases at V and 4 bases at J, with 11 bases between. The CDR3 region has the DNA TGTGCCTGGAGTATTAGGGAGGGCTATGGCTACACCTTC. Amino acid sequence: CAWSIREGYGYTF.

The CDR3 loop reads CASSSLWVRGRGYGYTF. The CDR3 DNA sequence: TGTGCCAGCAGTTCACTTTGGGTCCGAGGAAGGGGCTATGGCTACACCTTC. This chain uses TRBV6-2 or TRBV6-3 with TRBJ1-2; maybe TRBD1 (5 bases). With 4 bases removed from V and 4 bases from J, the gap between germline ends came to 22 bases. Looked up from germline, CDR1 is MNHEY and CDR2 is SVGEGT. This CDR3 is built from 17 residues.

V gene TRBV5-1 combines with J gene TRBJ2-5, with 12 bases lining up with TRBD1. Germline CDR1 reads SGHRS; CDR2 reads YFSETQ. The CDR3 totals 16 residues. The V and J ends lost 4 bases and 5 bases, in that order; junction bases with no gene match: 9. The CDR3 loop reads CASSIGTGGTSETQYF. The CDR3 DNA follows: TGCGCCAGCAGCATTGGGACAGGGGGCACGTCCGAGACCCAGTACTTC.

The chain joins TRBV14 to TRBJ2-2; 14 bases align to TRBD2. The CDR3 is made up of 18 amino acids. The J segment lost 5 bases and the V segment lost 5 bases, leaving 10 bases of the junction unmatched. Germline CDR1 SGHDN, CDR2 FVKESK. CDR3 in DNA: TGTGCCAGCAGCGTCCCCTTCGGACTAGCGGGGGGAACCGGGGAGCTGTTTTTT. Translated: CASSVPFGLAGGTGELFF.

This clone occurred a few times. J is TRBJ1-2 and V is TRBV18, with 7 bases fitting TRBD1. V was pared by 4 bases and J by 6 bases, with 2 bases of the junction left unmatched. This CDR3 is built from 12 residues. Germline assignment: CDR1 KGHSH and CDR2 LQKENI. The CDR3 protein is CASSLDRDGYTF. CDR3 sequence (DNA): TGTGCCAGCTCACTCGACAGGGATGGCTACACCTTC.

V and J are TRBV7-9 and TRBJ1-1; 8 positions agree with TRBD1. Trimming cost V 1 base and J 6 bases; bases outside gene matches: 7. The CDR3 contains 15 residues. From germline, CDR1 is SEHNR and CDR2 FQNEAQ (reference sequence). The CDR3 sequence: CASSLVGQGVPEAFF. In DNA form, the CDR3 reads TGTGCCAGCAGCTTAGTTGGACAGGGAGTCCCTGAAGCTTTCTTT. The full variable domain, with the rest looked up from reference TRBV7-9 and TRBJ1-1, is DTGVSQNPRHKITKRGQNVTFRCDPISEHNRLYWYRQTLGQGPEFLTYFQNEAQLEKSRLLSDRFSAERPKGSFSTLEIQRTEQGDSAMYLCASSLVGQGVPEAFFGQGTRLTVV.

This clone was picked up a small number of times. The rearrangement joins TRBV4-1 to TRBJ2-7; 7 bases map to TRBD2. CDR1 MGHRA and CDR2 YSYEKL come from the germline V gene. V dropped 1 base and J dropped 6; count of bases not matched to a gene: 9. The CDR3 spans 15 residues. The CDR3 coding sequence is TGCGCCAGCAGCCAAGCGTGGGGAGGGGAAGGCGAGCAGTACTTC. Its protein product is CASSQAWGGEGEQYF.

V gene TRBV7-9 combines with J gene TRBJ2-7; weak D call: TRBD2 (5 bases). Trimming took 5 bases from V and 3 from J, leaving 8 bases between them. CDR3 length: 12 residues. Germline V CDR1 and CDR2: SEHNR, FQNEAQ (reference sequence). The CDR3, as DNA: TGTGCCAGCAGCCCCCGGGACTACGAGCAGTACTTC. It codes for CASSPRDYEQYF.

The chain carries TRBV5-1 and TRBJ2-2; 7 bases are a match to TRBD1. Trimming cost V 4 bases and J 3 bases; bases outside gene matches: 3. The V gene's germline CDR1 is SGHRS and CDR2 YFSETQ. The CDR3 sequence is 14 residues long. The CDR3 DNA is TGCGCCAGCAGCCTCGGGACAGACACCGGGGAGCTGTTTTTT. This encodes CASSLGTDTGELFF.

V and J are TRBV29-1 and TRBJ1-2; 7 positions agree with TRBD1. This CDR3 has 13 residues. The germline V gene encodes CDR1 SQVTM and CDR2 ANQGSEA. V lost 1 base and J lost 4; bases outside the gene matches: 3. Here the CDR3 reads CSVEGQGGYGYTF. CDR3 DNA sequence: TGCAGCGTTGAAGGACAGGGAGGCTATGGCTACACCTTC.

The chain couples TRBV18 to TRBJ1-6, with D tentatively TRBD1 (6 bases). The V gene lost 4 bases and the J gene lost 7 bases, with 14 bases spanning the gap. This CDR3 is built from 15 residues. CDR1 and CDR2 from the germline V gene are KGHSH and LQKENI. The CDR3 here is CASSLHREGNSPLHF. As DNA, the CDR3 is TGTGCCAGCTCACTTCACAGGGAGGGAAATTCACCCCTCCACTTT.

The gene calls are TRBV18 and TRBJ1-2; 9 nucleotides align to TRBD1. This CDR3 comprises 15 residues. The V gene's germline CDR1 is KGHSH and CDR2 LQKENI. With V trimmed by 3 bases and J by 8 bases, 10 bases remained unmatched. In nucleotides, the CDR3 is TGTGCCAGCTCACCCCGGACAGGGGAAGTAAACGGCTACACCTTC. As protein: CASSPRTGEVNGYTF.

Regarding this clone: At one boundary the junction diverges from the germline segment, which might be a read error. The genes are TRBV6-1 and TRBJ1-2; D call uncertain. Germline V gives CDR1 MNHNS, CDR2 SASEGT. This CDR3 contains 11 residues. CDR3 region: CASSEARGSFF. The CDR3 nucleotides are TGTGCCAGCAGTGAAGCGCGCGGCAGCTTCTTC.